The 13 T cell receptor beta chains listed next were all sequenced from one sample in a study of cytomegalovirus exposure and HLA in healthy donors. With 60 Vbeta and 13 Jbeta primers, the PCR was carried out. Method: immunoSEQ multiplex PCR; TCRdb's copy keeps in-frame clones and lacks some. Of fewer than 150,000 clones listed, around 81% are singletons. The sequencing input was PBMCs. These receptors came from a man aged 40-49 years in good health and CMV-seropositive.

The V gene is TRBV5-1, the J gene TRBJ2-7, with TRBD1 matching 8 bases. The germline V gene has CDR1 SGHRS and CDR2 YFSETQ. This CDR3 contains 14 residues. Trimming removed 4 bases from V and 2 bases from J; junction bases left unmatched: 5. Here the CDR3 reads CASSETGVAYEQYF. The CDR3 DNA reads TGCGCCAGCAGCGAGACAGGGGTTGCCTACGAGCAGTACTTC.

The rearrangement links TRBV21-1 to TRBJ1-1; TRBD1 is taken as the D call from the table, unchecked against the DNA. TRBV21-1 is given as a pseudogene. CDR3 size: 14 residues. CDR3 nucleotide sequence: TGTGCCAGCAGCAAAGTGAAGGGACAGGGGGGAGCTTTCTTT. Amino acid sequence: CASSKVKGQGGAFF.

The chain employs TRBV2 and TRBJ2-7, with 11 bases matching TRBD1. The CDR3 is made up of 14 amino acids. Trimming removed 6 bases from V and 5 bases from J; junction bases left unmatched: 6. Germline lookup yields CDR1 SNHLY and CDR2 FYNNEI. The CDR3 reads CASRDRGPSHEQYF. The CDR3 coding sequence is TGTGCCAGCAGGGACAGGGGGCCCTCGCACGAGCAGTACTTC.

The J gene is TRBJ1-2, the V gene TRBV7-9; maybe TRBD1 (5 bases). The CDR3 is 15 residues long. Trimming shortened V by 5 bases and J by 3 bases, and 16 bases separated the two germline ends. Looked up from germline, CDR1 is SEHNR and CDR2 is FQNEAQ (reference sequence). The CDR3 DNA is TGTGCCAGCAGCCTGGTAGGGGAAGGTGACTATGGCTACACCTTC. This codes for CASSLVGEGDYGYTF.

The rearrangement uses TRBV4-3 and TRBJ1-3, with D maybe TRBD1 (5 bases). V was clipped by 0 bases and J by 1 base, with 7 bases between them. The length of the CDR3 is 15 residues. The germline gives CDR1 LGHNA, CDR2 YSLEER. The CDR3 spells CASSQDRQSGNTIYF. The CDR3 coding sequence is TGCGCCAGCAGCCAAGATAGACAGTCTGGAAACACCATATATTTT.

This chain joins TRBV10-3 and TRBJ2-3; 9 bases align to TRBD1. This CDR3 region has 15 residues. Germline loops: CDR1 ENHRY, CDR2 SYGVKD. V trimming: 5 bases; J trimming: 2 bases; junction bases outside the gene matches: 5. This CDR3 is CAISLGQGVTDTQYF. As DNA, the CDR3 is TGTGCCATCAGTCTGGGACAGGGAGTCACAGATACGCAGTATTTT.

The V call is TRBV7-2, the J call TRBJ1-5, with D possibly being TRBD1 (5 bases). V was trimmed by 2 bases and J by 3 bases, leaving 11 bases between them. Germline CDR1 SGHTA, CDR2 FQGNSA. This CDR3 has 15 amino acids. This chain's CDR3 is CASSLTPGVNQPQHF. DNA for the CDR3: TGTGCCAGCAGCTTAACACCGGGGGTCAATCAGCCCCAGCATTTT. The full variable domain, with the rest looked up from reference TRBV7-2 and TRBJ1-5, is GAGVSQSPSNKVTEKGKDVELRCDPISGHTALYWYRQSLGQGLEFLIYFQGNSAPDKSGLPSDRFSAERTGGSVSTLTIQRTQQEDSAVYLCASSLTPGVNQPQHFGDGTRLSIL.

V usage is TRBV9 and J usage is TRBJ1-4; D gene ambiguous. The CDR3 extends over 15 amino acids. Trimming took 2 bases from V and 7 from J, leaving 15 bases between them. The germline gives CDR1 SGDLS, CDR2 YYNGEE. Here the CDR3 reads CASSVYGDGGEKLFF. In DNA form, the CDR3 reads TGTGCCAGCAGCGTCTACGGGGATGGCGGTGAAAAACTGTTTTTT. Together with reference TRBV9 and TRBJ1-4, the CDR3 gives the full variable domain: DSGVTQTPKHLITATGQRVTLRCSPRSGDLSVYWYQQSLDQGLQFLIQYYNGEERAKGNILERFSAQQFPDLHSELNLSSLELGDSALYFCASSVYGDGGEKLFFGSGTQLSVL.

The CDR3 loop reads CASSLAPGNEQFF. The DNA for the CDR3 is TGTGCCAGCAGCTTGGCTCCGGGAAATGAGCAGTTCTTC. The chain links TRBV5-6 to TRBJ2-1; D possibly corresponds to TRBD2 (5 bases). CDR1 SGHDT and CDR2 YYEEEE come from the germline V gene. The V end was cut by 0 bases, the J end by 7 bases, with 8 bases between. The CDR3 is made up of 13 amino acids.

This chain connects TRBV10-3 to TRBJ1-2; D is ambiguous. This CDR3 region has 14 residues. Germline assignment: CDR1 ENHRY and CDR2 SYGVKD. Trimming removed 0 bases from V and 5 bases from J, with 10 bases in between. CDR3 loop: CAISESGENYGYTF. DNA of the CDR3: TGTGCCATCAGTGAGTCGGGAGAGAATTATGGCTACACCTTC.

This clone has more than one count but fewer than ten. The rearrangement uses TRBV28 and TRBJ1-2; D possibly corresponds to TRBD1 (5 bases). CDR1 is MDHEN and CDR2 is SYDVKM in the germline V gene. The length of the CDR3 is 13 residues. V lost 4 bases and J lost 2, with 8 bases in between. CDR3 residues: CASSSHRNYGYTF. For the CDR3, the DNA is TGTGCCAGCAGTTCCCACAGGAACTATGGCTACACCTTC.

CDR3 in DNA: TGCGCCAGCAGCCAGGGTCAGGGTAGCTCCTACGAGCAGTACTTC. It specifies CASSQGQGSSYEQYF. The chain links TRBV4-1 to TRBJ2-7; D might be TRBD1 (5 bases). The CDR3 runs to 15 residues. Trimming took off 3 bases at V and 0 bases at J, with 12 bases between the two ends. CDR1 MGHRA and CDR2 YSYEKL come from the germline V gene.

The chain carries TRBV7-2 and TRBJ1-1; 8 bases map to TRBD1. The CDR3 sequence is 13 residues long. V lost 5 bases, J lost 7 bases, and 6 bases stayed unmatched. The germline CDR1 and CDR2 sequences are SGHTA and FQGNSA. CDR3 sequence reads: CASSPVDRGEAFF. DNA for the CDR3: TGTGCCAGCAGCCCCGTCGACAGGGGTGAAGCTTTCTTT.